This TCR beta chain was obtained from a study of cytomegalovirus exposure and HLA in healthy donors. At the level of the study: The 120 or so validation repertoires used a platform that matched the one used for the 600 to 750 first-cohort repertoires, as a later analysis reported. Study results and caveats: The study put roughly 160 TCR beta chains on its list as cytomegalovirus-associated. In vitro confirmation showed three CMV-associated chains to be CMV antigen specific.

Clones were sequenced by immunoSEQ multiplex PCR, and TCRdb holds only the in-frame ones, with some missing. The sample shows some 69,000 clones, about 96% of them seen only once. Remarks on this clone: Its cognate antigen is unknown.

V lost 3 bases and J 0 bases, leaving 8 bases between the germline ends. From germline, CDR1 is SGHNT and CDR2 YYREEE (reference sequence). The length of the CDR3 is 14 residues. This chain uses TRBV5-4 with TRBJ2-3, with D perhaps matching TRBD1 (6 bases). The source of this sequence is a man younger than 30 in good health and CMV-seronegative. The material sequenced was PBMCs. The DNA for the CDR3 is TGTGCCAGCAGCTGGGGGACAAGCACAGATACGCAGTATTTT. Protein sequence: CASSWGTSTDTQYF.